These T cell receptor beta chains were read from a single sample in a study of vaccination and CD4 T cells after COVID-19. What these receptors recognize is not known. One entry per CDR3 protein results from TCRdb running MiXCR on the PCR reads. The table includes 20,000 or so distinct CDR3 sequences, about half detected once. The sample in question was CD4+ T cells from blood, cultured in vitro, obtained before SARS-CoV-2 vaccination. The receptor source for this set is a human donor who had recovered from COVID-19. The conserved cysteine and the conserved F or W are not part of the CDR3 here. A clone size is listed for some rows: how often the clone was seen (once, few, many), or a class if it is expanded.

TRBV5-1	TRBJ2-1	NA	ASSLNSGTYNEQF
TRBV5-1	TRBJ2-5	once	ASSPHGQGSMVTQY
TRBV11-2	TRBJ1-1	NA	ASSLEAGVHEAF
TRBV20-1	TRBJ1-5	few	SARDGGGQPQH
TRBV20-1	TRBJ2-1	NA	SARDALAPNEQF
TRBV7-3	TRBJ2-1	NA	ASSLGTGLLNDNEQF
TRBV6-1	TRBJ2-5	NA	ASSEYHQETQY
TRBV6-2/TRBV6-3	TRBJ2-7	NA	AVRTSGGYEQY
TRBV2	TRBJ2-7	NA	ASSASYEQY
TRBV2	TRBJ1-2	NA	ASKDTGWDYGYT